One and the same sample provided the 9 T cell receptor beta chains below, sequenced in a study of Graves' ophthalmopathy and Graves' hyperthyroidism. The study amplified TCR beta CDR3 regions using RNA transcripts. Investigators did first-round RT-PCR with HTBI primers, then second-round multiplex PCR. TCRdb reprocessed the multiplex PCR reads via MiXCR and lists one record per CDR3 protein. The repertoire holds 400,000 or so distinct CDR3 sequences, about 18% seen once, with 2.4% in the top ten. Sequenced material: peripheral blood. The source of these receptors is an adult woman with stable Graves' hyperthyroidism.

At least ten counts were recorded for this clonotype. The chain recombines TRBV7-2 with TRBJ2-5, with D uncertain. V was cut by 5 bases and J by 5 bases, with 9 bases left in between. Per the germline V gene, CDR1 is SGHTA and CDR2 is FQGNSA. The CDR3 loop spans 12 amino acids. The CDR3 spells CASSAVGETQYF. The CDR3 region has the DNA TGTGCCAGCAGCGCGGTGGGGGAGACCCAGTACTTC.

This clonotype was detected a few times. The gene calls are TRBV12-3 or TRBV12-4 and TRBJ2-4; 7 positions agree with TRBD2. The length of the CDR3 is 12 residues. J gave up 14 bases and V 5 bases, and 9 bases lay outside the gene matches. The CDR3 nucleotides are TGTGCCAGCAGTCCGGGCGCGGGAGCCAAGTACTTC. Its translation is CASSPGAGAKYF.

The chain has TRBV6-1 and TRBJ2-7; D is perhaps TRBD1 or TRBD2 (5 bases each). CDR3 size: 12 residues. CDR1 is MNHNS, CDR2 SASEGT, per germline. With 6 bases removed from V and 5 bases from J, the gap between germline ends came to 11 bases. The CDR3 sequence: CASRRGAHEQYF. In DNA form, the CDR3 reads TGTGCCAGCAGACGAGGGGCCCACGAGCAGTACTTC.

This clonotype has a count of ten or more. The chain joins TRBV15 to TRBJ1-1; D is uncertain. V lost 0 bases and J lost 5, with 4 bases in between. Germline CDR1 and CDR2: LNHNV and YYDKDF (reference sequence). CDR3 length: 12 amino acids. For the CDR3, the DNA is TGTGCCACCAGCAGAGATGGGACTGAAGCTTTCTTT. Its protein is CATSRDGTEAFF. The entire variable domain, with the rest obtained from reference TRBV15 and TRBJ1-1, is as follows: DAMVIQNPRYQVTQFGKPVTLSCSQTLNHNVMYWYQQKSSQAPKLLFHYYDKDFNNEADTPDNFQSRRPNTSFCFLDIRSPGLGDTAMYLCATSRDGTEAFFGQGTRLTVV.

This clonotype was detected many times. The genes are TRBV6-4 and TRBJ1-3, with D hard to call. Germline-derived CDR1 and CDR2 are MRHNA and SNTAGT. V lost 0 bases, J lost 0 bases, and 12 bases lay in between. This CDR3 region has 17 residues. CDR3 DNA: TGTGCCAGCAGTGACTCATGGACGGCCACCTCTGGAAACACCATATATTTT. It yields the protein CASSDSWTATSGNTIYF.

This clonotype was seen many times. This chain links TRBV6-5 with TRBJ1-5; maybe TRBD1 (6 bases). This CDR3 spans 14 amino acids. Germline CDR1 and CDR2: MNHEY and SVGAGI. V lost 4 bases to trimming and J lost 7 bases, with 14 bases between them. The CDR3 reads CASSFWTEDQPQHF. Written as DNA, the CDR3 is TGTGCCAGCAGTTTCTGGACAGAGGACCAGCCCCAGCATTTT.

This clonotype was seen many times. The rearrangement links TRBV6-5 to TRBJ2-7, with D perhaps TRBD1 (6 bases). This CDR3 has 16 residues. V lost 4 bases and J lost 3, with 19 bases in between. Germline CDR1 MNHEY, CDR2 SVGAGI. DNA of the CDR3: TGTGCCAGCAGTTCGACTAATTCTTTAGGGGGCTACGAGCAGTACTTC. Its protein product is CASSSTNSLGGYEQYF.

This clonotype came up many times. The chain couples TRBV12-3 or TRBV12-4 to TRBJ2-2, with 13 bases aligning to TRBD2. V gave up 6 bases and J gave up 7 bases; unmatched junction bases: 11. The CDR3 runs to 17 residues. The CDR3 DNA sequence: TGTGCCAGCAGCTCCTACGGACTAGCGGGAGCGGGCGGGGAGCTGTTTTTT. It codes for CASSSYGLAGAGGELFF.

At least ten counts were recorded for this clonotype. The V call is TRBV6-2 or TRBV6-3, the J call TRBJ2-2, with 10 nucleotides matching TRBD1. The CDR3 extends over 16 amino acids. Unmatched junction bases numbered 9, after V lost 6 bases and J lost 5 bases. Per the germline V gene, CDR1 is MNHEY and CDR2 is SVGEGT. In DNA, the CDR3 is TGTGCCAGCAGACGCGACAGGGGGCTAAGTACCGGGGAGCTGTTTTTT. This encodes CASRRDRGLSTGELFF.